This T cell receptor (beta chain) stems from a study of T cell responses to AZD1222 COVID-19 vaccine. Across the whole study: Some second doses came at about 4 weeks and others at about 12 weeks; these were pooled. Points from the study as a whole: After the peak T cell response, and only then, were repertoires sampled. Increases in Spike-specific TCR breadth and depth were seen after two AZD1222 doses. Most donors were white British, females outnumbered males, and clonal diversity was possibly underestimated.

A remark on this clone: Its antigen is unknown.

TCRdb's table, derived via immunoSEQ multiplex PCR, lists solely in-frame clones and lacks some. This sample has 90,000 to 120,000 clones, with roughly 90% found just once. Losses at the gene ends were 0 bases for V and 3 bases for J; bases not matched to a gene: 3. Germline V gene sequence: CDR1 MNHNS, CDR2 SASEGT. The CDR3 consists of 15 residues. This material consisted of peripheral blood, taken on day 0 of AZD1222 vaccination. This clonotype originated in an adult in good health. The V call is TRBV6-1, the J call TRBJ2-7; 9 bases match TRBD2. CDR3 amino acids: CASSEASGSVYEQYF. The CDR3 bases are TGTGCCAGCAGTGAAGCTAGCGGGAGTGTCTACGAGCAGTACTTC.